This T cell receptor beta chain was documented in a study of response to subunit inactivated influenza vaccine. MiXCR was run by TCRdb on the RT-PCR reads, yielding one entry per CDR3 protein. The sample has about 530,000 distinct CDR3 sequences, 10% to 15% seen once. This CDR3 is built from 15 residues. Germline V lookup: CDR1 SEHNR, CDR2 FQNEAQ (reference sequence). V lost 5 bases to trimming and J lost 5 bases; unmatched junction nucleotides: 3. This clonotype was seen more than once but under ten times. This rearrangement joins TRBV7-9 to TRBJ1-6; 10 nucleotides match TRBD1. The receptor comes from a man aged 50 or older who received an inactivated influenza vaccine. Sequenced material: PBMCs from blood, taken on the day of vaccination. In nucleotides, the CDR3 is TGTGCCAGCAGCCGCGGACAGGGGGATAATTCACCCCTCCACTTT. Protein: CASSRGQGDNSPLHF. Looking up the rest from reference TRBV7-9 and TRBJ1-6 gives the full variable domain: DTGVSQNPRHKITKRGQNVTFRCDPISEHNRLYWYRQTLGQGPEFLTYFQNEAQLEKSRLLSDRFSAERPKGSFSTLEIQRTEQGDSAMYLCASSRGQGDNSPLHFGNGTRLTVT.